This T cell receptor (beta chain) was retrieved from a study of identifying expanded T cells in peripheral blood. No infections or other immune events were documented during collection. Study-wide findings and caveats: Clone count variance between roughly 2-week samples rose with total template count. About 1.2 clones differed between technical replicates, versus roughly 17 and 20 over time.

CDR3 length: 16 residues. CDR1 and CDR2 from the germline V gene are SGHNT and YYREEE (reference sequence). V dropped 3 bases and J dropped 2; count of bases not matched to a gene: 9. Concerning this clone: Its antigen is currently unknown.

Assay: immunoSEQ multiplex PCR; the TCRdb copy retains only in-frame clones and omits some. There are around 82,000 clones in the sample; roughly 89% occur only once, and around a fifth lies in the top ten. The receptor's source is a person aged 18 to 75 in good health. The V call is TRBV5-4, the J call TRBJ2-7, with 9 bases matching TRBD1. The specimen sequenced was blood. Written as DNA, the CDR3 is TGTGCCAGCAGCTCAACCGGGACAGGGTCGACCTACGAGCAGTACTTC. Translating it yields CASSSTGTGSTYEQYF.